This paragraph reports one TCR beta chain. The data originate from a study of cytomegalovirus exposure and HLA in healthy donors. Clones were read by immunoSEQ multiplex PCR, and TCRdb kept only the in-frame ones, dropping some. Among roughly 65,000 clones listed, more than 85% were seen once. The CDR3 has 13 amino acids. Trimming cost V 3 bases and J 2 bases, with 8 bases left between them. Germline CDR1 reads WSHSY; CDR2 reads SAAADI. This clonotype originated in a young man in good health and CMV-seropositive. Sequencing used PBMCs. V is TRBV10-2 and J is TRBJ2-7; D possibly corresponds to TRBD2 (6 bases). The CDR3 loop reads CASSDSGAYEQYF. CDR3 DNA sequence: TGCGCCAGCAGTGATTCGGGGGCCTACGAGCAGTACTTC.